These T cell receptor beta chains were read from a single sample in a study of blood T cells in healthy people across ages. TCRdb ran MiXCR on the 5' RACE reads and lists one entry per CDR3 protein. The sample has roughly 1,500,000 distinct CDR3 sequences, 34% seen once. The sequenced sample consisted of blood. Receptors originate from a woman under 40 in good health. The CDR3 runs from the conserved cysteine through the conserved F or W. A D gene is named only where the DNA matches it firmly. Rows may omit the clone size; those that give it use once, few, many or a size class.

TRBV6-1,.,TRBJ2-3,.,CASRVETRGVYTQYF,TGTGCCAGCAGGGTGGAGACAAGGGGAGTATATACGCAGTATTTT
TRBV19,.,TRBJ2-2,TRBD2,CASSIGSGRAGELFF,TGTGCCAGTAGTATCGGGAGCGGGAGGGCCGGGGAGCTGTTTTTT
TRBV13,.,TRBJ1-1,.,CASSLSGSDTEAFF,TGTGCCAGCAGCTTATCGGGCTCGGACACTGAAGCTTTCTTT
TRBV7-3,few,TRBJ1-2,.,CASSPWTPGGYTF,TGTGCCAGCAGCCCTTGGACGCCCGGTGGCTACACCTTC
TRBV6-1,.,TRBJ2-7,.,CASSEISSSSYEQYF,TGTGCCAGCAGTGAAATATCTAGCAGCTCCTACGAGCAGTACTTC
TRBV11-2,.,TRBJ2-5,TRBD1,CASNLIRGRETQYF,TGTGCCAGCAACCTAATCAGGGGGCGGGAGACCCAGTACTTC
TRBV11-2,.,TRBJ2-1,.,CASRPPWSSYNEQFF,TGTGCCAGCAGGCCGCCGTGGAGCTCCTACAATGAGCAGTTCTTC
TRBV4-1,.,TRBJ2-2,.,CASSHFGSTGERFF,TGCGCCAGCAGCCATTTCGGGTCAACCGGGGAGCGGTTTTTT
TRBV7-9,few,TRBJ1-2,TRBD1,CASTPPGQGNYGYTF,TGTGCCAGCACTCCCCCCGGACAGGGTAACTATGGCTACACCTTC
TRBV29-1,few,TRBJ1-4,.,CSPREGEKLFF,TGCAGCCCCCGGGAGGGTGAAAAACTGTTTTTT
TRBV2,few,TRBJ2-5,TRBD1,CASSERTGGETQYF,TGTGCCAGCAGTGAAAGGACAGGCGGGGAGACCCAGTACTTC
TRBV28,.,TRBJ2-1,TRBD2,CASSHRGWGEGALYNEQFF,TGTGCCAGCAGTCACCGAGGTTGGGGGGAGGGCGCCCTATACAATGAGCAGTTCTTC
TRBV2,.,TRBJ2-5,.,CASSEAGPGTYQETQYF,TGTGCCAGCAGTGAAGCGGGCCCAGGGACGTACCAAGAGACCCAGTACTTC
TRBV2,.,TRBJ2-3,TRBD1,CASKTGVDTDTQYF,TGTGCCAGCAAGACAGGGGTGGACACAGATACGCAGTATTTT
TRBV5-1,.,TRBJ2-1,.,CASNPGPPPNEQFF,TGCGCCAGCAATCCGGGACCGCCCCCCAATGAGCAGTTCTTC
TRBV29-1,few,TRBJ1-3,.,CSVEGSGENSGNTIYF,TGCAGCGTTGAAGGGTCAGGGGAGAACTCTGGAAACACCATATATTTT
TRBV27,.,TRBJ2-1,.,CASSLSGGRSYNEQFF,TGTGCCAGCAGTTTATCGGGGGGCCGATCCTACAATGAGCAGTTCTTC
TRBV29-1,.,TRBJ1-2,.,CSVEDRGYTF,TGCAGCGTTGAAGATCGGGGCTACACCTTC
TRBV6-5,.,TRBJ2-4,TRBD2,CASSYGAGVSERAKNIQYF,TGTGCCAGCAGTTACGGGGCGGGAGTAAGTGAGAGGGCCAAAAACATTCAGTACTTC
TRBV6-6,.,TRBJ1-1,TRBD1,CASNTLGQGNTEAFF,TGTGCCAGCAACACCCTCGGACAGGGGAACACTGAAGCTTTCTTT
TRBV27,few,TRBJ2-7,TRBD1,CASSYGQGASEQYF,TGTGCCAGCAGCTACGGACAGGGGGCTTCCGAGCAGTACTTC
TRBV5-1,.,TRBJ1-1,.,CASSLALPGRTEAFF,TGCGCCAGCAGCTTGGCTTTACCGGGTCGGACTGAAGCTTTCTTT
TRBV20-1,.,TRBJ2-7,TRBD2,CSARGPSGRGPDEQYF,TGCAGTGCTAGAGGCCCTAGCGGGAGGGGGCCCGACGAGCAGTACTTC
TRBV20-1,few,TRBJ1-1,.,CSARDYGGITEAFF,TGCAGTGCTAGAGATTACGGGGGGATAACTGAAGCTTTCTTT
TRBV20-1,few,TRBJ2-7,.,CSARRATEDPPSYEQYF,TGCAGTGCTCGGAGGGCGACTGAGGATCCCCCCTCCTACGAGCAGTACTTC
TRBV18,.,TRBJ2-6,.,CASSPRVPGANVLTF,TGTGCCAGCTCACCACGGGTACCCGGGGCCAACGTCCTGACTTTC
TRBV4-1,few,TRBJ1-2,.,CASSQDWPSLGTF,TGCGCCAGCAGCCAAGATTGGCCCTCCCTAGGCACCTTC
TRBV5-1,.,TRBJ2-3,TRBD1,CASSVGQGADTQYF,TGCGCCAGCAGCGTCGGACAGGGGGCAGATACGCAGTATTTT
TRBV28,.,TRBJ2-2,.,CASSTESHAGQNTGELFF,TGTGCCAGCAGTACAGAATCCCACGCGGGGCAGAACACCGGGGAGCTGTTTTTT
TRBV20-1,few,TRBJ2-5,TRBD2,CSARVPGTSRETQYF,TGCAGTGCTAGGGTTCCTGGGACTAGCCGGGAGACCCAGTACTTC
TRBV14,few,TRBJ2-3,TRBD2,CASSGRTRSTDTQYF,TGTGCCAGCAGCGGACGGACTAGAAGCACAGATACGCAGTATTTT
TRBV20-1,.,TRBJ1-2,.,CSAYVRAAYGYTF,TGCAGTGCTTATGTTCGGGCAGCCTATGGCTACACCTTC
TRBV10-3,many,TRBJ2-5,.,CAISPGPQQETQYF,TGTGCCATCAGTCCGGGACCGCAACAAGAGACCCAGTACTTC
TRBV29-1,many,TRBJ2-7,TRBD1,CSVSHGTGREQYF,TGCAGCGTTTCACACGGGACAGGGCGCGAGCAGTACTTC
TRBV3-1,.,TRBJ2-1,.,CASSSRGGIRYNEQFF,TGTGCCAGCAGCTCACGCGGCGGGATTAGATACAATGAGCAGTTCTTC
TRBV5-1,once,TRBJ2-1,TRBD2,CASSLIGSGTRSYNEQFF,TGCGCCAGCAGCTTGATTGGTAGCGGGACCCGCTCCTACAATGAGCAGTTCTTC
TRBV20-1,.,TRBJ1-2,.,CSATLNGYTF,TGCAGTGCTACGTTGAATGGCTACACCTTC
TRBV3-1,.,TRBJ2-1,TRBD2,CASTGTGTSGLSRYNEQFF,TGTGCCAGCACCGGAACCGGGACTAGCGGTTTATCGAGGTACAATGAGCAGTTCTTC
TRBV12-3/TRBV12-4,.,TRBJ2-7,TRBD1,CASSVAISTGGSYEQYF,TGTGCCAGCAGTGTAGCGATATCGACAGGGGGCTCCTACGAGCAGTACTTC
TRBV9,few,TRBJ1-2,.,CASSAIYGYTF,TGTGCCAGCAGCGCGATCTATGGCTACACCTTC
TRBV20-1,few,TRBJ2-1,.,CSAEDGINNEQFF,TGCAGTGCCGAAGACGGGATTAACAATGAGCAGTTCTTC
TRBV30,few,TRBJ2-1,.,CAWNAGSYNEQFF,TGTGCCTGGAACGCGGGGTCCTACAATGAGCAGTTCTTC
TRBV20-1,.,TRBJ2-3,.,CSARPRAATDTQYF,TGCAGTGCTAGGCCCCGGGCGGCCACAGATACGCAGTATTTT
TRBV5-1,.,TRBJ2-6,.,CASEQESGANVLTF,TGCGCCAGCGAACAGGAATCTGGGGCCAACGTCCTGACTTTC
TRBV20-1,.,TRBJ2-2,.,CSARSQGTGELFF,TGCAGTGCTAGAAGTCAGGGAACCGGGGAGCTGTTTTTT
TRBV20-1,few,TRBJ2-1,.,CSAFLTNPYEQFF,TGCAGTGCATTTCTGACTAACCCATATGAGCAGTTCTTC
TRBV4-1,few,TRBJ2-1,.,CASSQGQVGEQFF,TGCGCCAGCAGCCAAGGGCAGGTTGGTGAGCAGTTCTTC
TRBV2,few,TRBJ2-5,TRBD2,CASIAGVGSQETQYF,TGTGCCAGCATTGCGGGGGTGGGGAGCCAAGAGACCCAGTACTTC
TRBV20-1,.,TRBJ2-1,TRBD2,CSAAGTSGRVQQFF,TGCAGTGCCGCCGGGACTAGCGGGAGGGTTCAGCAGTTCTTC
TRBV29-1,many,TRBJ2-7,.,CSVGDHGYEQYF,TGCAGCGTTGGAGACCACGGGTACGAGCAGTACTTC
TRBV4-2,.,TRBJ1-4,.,CASSPYKALDEKLFF,TGTGCCAGCAGCCCGTATAAGGCCTTGGATGAAAAACTGTTTTTT
TRBV27,.,TRBJ1-2,TRBD1,CASSLYGRGNYGYTF,TGTGCCAGCAGTTTATATGGCAGGGGGAACTATGGCTACACCTTC
TRBV5-1,.,TRBJ1-2,.,CASSSDLAYGYTF,TGCGCCAGCAGCTCGGATTTGGCCTATGGCTACACCTTC
TRBV7-2,.,TRBJ2-7,.,CASTSTKVSYEQYF,TGTGCCAGCACCTCCACGAAAGTCTCCTACGAGCAGTACTTC
TRBV7-3,.,TRBJ2-1,.,CASSLNELNLQFF,TGTGCCAGCAGCTTAAACGAGCTTAACCTCCAGTTCTTC
TRBV28,.,TRBJ2-1,TRBD2,CASSWEAGANSYNEQFF,TGTGCCAGCAGCTGGGAAGCGGGGGCAAACTCCTACAATGAGCAGTTCTTC
TRBV28,.,TRBJ1-4,.,CASRRLSISGKRNEKLFF,TGTGCCAGCAGGCGACTCTCCATTTCAGGGAAAAGAAATGAAAAACTGTTTTTT